These T cell receptor beta chains were read from a single sample in a study of shared clonotypes between healthy human individuals. TCRdb's table, derived via immunoSEQ multiplex PCR, lists solely in-frame clones and lacks some. The data show around 1.9 million clones, with about 92% seen just once and 1.5% to 2% held by the top ten. Sequencing input: naive CD8+ T cells from PBMCs. These receptors were taken from a man younger than 35 in good health. Some clones in this sample may be carry-over from other donors' samples. CDR3s include the opening cysteine and the closing phenylalanine or tryptophan. A D gene is named only where the DNA matches it firmly. Not every row has a clone size; where given, it reads once, few, many or a size class.

TRBV13,NA,TRBJ2-7,NA,TGTGCCAGCAGCCCAAGCCGAGACAGCCGGGATGAGCAGTACTTC,CASSPSRDSRDEQYF
TRBV7-9,NA,TRBJ2-7,NA,TGTGCCAGCAGCTCCCGGGACAAACCGGAGGAGGGGCAGTACTTC,CASSSRDKPEEGQYF
TRBV28,NA,TRBJ2-7,NA,TGTGCCAGCACCCTGAACGGCCCCTCCTACGAGCAGTACTTC,CASTLNGPSYEQYF
TRBV4-1,NA,TRBJ2-7,TRBD2,TGCGCCAGCAGCCAAGGGACTAGCGGGAGGACCTACGAGCAGTACTTC,CASSQGTSGRTYEQYF
TRBV27,NA,TRBJ1-1,NA,TGTGCCAGCAGTTTATCAGTCGACACTGAAGCTTTCTTT,CASSLSVDTEAFF
TRBV12-5,NA,TRBJ2-1,NA,TGTGCTAGTGGTGAAGACAGGTACAATGAGCAGTTCTTC,CASGEDRYNEQFF
TRBV7-9,NA,TRBJ1-2,NA,TGTGCCAGCAGCCCCCCGCGGGGTCGAGGGAACTATGGCTACACCTTC,CASSPPRGRGNYGYTF
TRBV28,NA,TRBJ1-2,TRBD1,TGTGCCAGCAGTCCCAATCCGACAGGGCCTGACTATGGCTACACCTTC,CASSPNPTGPDYGYTF
TRBV6-6,NA,TRBJ2-3,NA,TGTGCCAGCAGTCCCCCGGACAGCACAGATACGCAGTATTTT,CASSPPDSTDTQYF
TRBV4-1,NA,TRBJ2-7,NA,TGCGCCAGCAGCCAAGGGGGAGAGGTCGAGCAGTACTTC,CASSQGGEVEQYF
TRBV4-1,NA,TRBJ2-6,NA,TGCGCCAGCAGCCAATTGGCTGGGGCCAACGTCCTGACTTTC,CASSQLAGANVLTF
TRBV6-1,NA,TRBJ2-1,TRBD2,TGTGCCAGCTTAGCGGGCCCCCGGGAGCAGTTCTTC,CASLAGPREQFF
TRBV7-9,NA,TRBJ2-2,NA,TGTGCCAGCAGCTCAACAGGGAACACCGGGGAGCTGTTTTTT,CASSSTGNTGELFF
TRBV4-3,NA,TRBJ2-3,NA,TGCGCCAGCAGCCAAGAATGGTTTCGGGGCGGCTACCCTCCCCAGGGCACAGATACGCAGTATTTT,CASSQEWFRGGYPPQGTDTQYF
TRBV7-9,NA,TRBJ2-7,NA,TGTGCCAGCAGCGTACCGGACTACGAGCAGTACTTC,CASSVPDYEQYF
TRBV5-5,NA,TRBJ2-7,TRBD1,TGTGCCAGCAGCTTTCGACAGGGAACCTACGAGCAGTACTTC,CASSFRQGTYEQYF
TRBV6-4,NA,TRBJ1-2,NA,TGTGCCAGCAGTGACTCGGGAGGGCGAGATGGTGGCTACACCTTC,CASSDSGGRDGGYTF
TRBV28,NA,TRBJ1-1,TRBD1,TGTGCCAGCAGTTACGGGACAGGGACCACTGAAGCTTTCTTT,CASSYGTGTTEAFF
TRBV9,NA,TRBJ1-2,TRBD1,TGTGCCAGCAGCGGGGGATACAGGGGTAGCTATGGCTACACCTTC,CASSGGYRGSYGYTF
TRBV9,NA,TRBJ1-1,NA,TGTGCCAGCAGCCCCCCTATGAACACTGAAGCTTTCTTT,CASSPPMNTEAFF
TRBV4-1,NA,TRBJ2-3,TRBD2,TGCGCCAGCAGCCCGAAGGGACTAGCGGGAGTGGCGGATACGCAGTATTTT,CASSPKGLAGVADTQYF
TRBV6-6,NA,TRBJ2-1,NA,TGTGCCAGCAGTTACTTCAGGGCCCCGGACAATGAGCAGTTCTTC,CASSYFRAPDNEQFF
TRBV30,NA,TRBJ2-1,TRBD2,TGTGCCTGCCTGGGACTAGCGGGACATAGCAATGAGCAGTTCTTC,CACLGLAGHSNEQFF
TRBV19,NA,TRBJ1-2,TRBD1,TGTGCCAGTAGTATAGGGGACAGGGTTCCCTATGGCTACACCTTC,CASSIGDRVPYGYTF
TRBV11-3,NA,TRBJ2-3,TRBD2,TGTGCCAGCAGCACAACTAGCGGGCTTAGCACAGATACGCAGTATTTT,CASSTTSGLSTDTQYF
TRBV9,NA,TRBJ2-7,TRBD2,TGTGCCAGCAGCCTCGGAACTAGCGGGAGCTACGAGCAGTACTTC,CASSLGTSGSYEQYF
TRBV7-9,NA,TRBJ2-4,NA,TGTGCCAGCAGCCCACCGTTAGCGGGGACAGCCGGGAACATTCAGTACTTC,CASSPPLAGTAGNIQYF
TRBV5-1,NA,TRBJ2-1,NA,TGCGCCAGCAGCTTGGCTCGGAGAGATTCCTACAATGAGCAGTTCTTC,CASSLARRDSYNEQFF
TRBV7-8,NA,TRBJ2-7,TRBD2,TGTGCCAGCAGCCATGGGACTAGCGGGAGTACCTACGAGCAGTACTTC,CASSHGTSGSTYEQYF
TRBV28,once,TRBJ1-5,NA,TGTGCCAGCAGTCTCGGGACAAGGAATCAGCCCCAGCATTTT,CASSLGTRNQPQHF
TRBV7-6,NA,TRBJ2-7,TRBD2,TGTGCCAGCTCGACTTCTAGCGGGAAATCCTACGAGCAGTACTTC,CASSTSSGKSYEQYF
TRBV7-9,NA,TRBJ2-2,TRBD1,TGTGCCAGCAGCAGTCCCCAGGGGGCGAACACCGGGGAGCTGTTTTTT,CASSSPQGANTGELFF
TRBV28,NA,TRBJ2-1,TRBD1,TGTGCCAGCAGTTTGCCCCGGGACAGGGATGAGGGTGAGCAGTTCTTC,CASSLPRDRDEGEQFF
TRBV7-9,NA,TRBJ2-7,TRBD2,TGTGCCGAACCCATCCCAGGACTAGCGGGTGAATTGGGCGAGCAGTACTTC,CAEPIPGLAGELGEQYF
TRBV19,NA,TRBJ2-7,TRBD2,TGTGCCAGTAGCCCTCGTGCCGGGAGGGGACACGAGCAGTACTTC,CASSPRAGRGHEQYF
TRBV7-9,once,TRBJ1-1,NA,TGTGCCAGCAGCTTTGGCCAGTGGGCAACAGGGTCTGAAGCTTTCTTT,CASSFGQWATGSEAFF
TRBV4-1,NA,TRBJ2-2,TRBD2,TGCGCCAGCAGACAAACTAGCGGGAGAATCGGGGAGCTGTTTTTT,CASRQTSGRIGELFF
TRBV6-5,NA,TRBJ2-1,NA,TGTGCCAGCAGTTATCCCCAGGCCAGCGGCGTTCTTGAGCAGTTCTTC,CASSYPQASGVLEQFF
TRBV28,NA,TRBJ1-5,NA,TGTGCCAGCAGGGTTAGGGCAGTTGATCAGCCCCAGCATTTT,CASRVRAVDQPQHF
TRBV19,once,TRBJ1-4,NA,TGTGCCAGTCTCGGCTTTGGCAGTGCCAATGAAAAACTGTTTTTT,CASLGFGSANEKLFF
TRBV12-5,NA,TRBJ2-2,NA,TGTGCTAGTGGTTTATTTGCTAGGCTGTTTTTT,CASGLFARLFF
TRBV7-9,NA,TRBJ2-1,NA,TGTGCCAGCAGCTTATCCCGGGAGATCTGGGAGCAGTTCTTC,CASSLSREIWEQFF
TRBV28,NA,TRBJ2-3,NA,TGTGCCAGCAGTTTCCAGAGCCGCACAGATACGCAGTATTTT,CASSFQSRTDTQYF
TRBV5-1,NA,TRBJ2-3,NA,TGCGCCAGCGACTATCACCGGACAGCCACAGATACGCAGTATTTT,CASDYHRTATDTQYF
TRBV29-1,once,TRBJ2-2,TRBD1,TGCAGCGTTGAAAAGGAGACAGGGCCAAGGCCCGGGGAGCTGTTTTTT,CSVEKETGPRPGELFF
TRBV5-1,NA,TRBJ1-1,NA,TGCGCCAGCAGCTTGGTAGTCGGCACTGAAGCTTTCTTT,CASSLVVGTEAFF
TRBV9,NA,TRBJ2-5,TRBD1,TGTGCCAGCAGCGGGGGGACAGGGGCCCTTAGAGAGACCCAGTACTTC,CASSGGTGALRETQYF